One T cell receptor (beta chain) is described in this entry. Its antigen is undetermined. The data were obtained in a study of metastatic and nonmetastatic thyroid tumors. Study information: Repertoires of blood and of tissue (tumor or nodule) from malignant and benign thyroid patients were compared.

TCRdb reanalyzed the PCR reads via MiXCR. The sample contains about 64,000 clones, about 4% of which appear only once. Study-level findings and limits: The reported finding was significantly higher TCR beta diversity in malignant thyroid tumors relative to benign nodules, in blood and tumor.

Per the germline V gene, CDR1 is DFQATT and CDR2 is SNEGSKA (reference sequence). V gave up 2 bases and J gave up 2 bases; unmatched junction bases: 1. There are 14 residues in the CDR3. All patients were treatment-naive before thyroid surgery. The material sequenced was blood. This chain uses TRBV20-1 with TRBJ2-7, with TRBD2 matching over 12 bases. The TCR was taken from a female donor with papillary thyroid cancer or a benign thyroid nodule (not recorded which). Some clones in this sample may be carry-over from other donors' samples. The CDR3: CSARRTSGAYEQYF. CDR3 DNA sequence: TGCAGTGCTAGACGGACTAGCGGGGCCTACGAGCAGTACTTC.